The TCR beta chain under discussion was sequenced for a study of T-cell reconstitution after alpha-beta-depleted transplantation in children. In its sample, this clonotype was seen many times. Unique molecular identifiers were incorporated during preparation of the TCRbeta library. TCRdb reprocessed the PCR reads via MiXCR and lists one record per CDR3 protein. The profile shows about 540,000 distinct CDR3 sequences, around 19% of them singletons. The clonotype was recovered from a human donor who donated a stem cell graft to a child with acute lymphoblastic leukemia. Sequencing used PBMCs from the stem cell graft donor, obtained from the stem cell graft.

CDR3 nucleotides: TGCAGAGCCCCAGACAGGACCTGGAACACTGAAGCTTTCTTT. Protein sequence: CRAPDRTWNTEAFF. The chain has TRBV20-1 and TRBJ1-1; tentatively, D is TRBD1 (6 bases). CDR1 and CDR2 (germline): DFQATT, SNEGSKA (reference sequence). The CDR3 covers 14 residues.